The rows below give T cell receptor beta chains drawn from one sample of a study of blood T cell repertoires in COVID-19. Repertoires were generated with immunoSEQ multiplex PCR, while TCRdb's copy carries only in-frame clones and drops some. The sample lists approximately 150,000 clones; approximately 92% were seen once. Material for sequencing was peripheral blood. The source is a woman aged 55-69 years with active COVID-19. The CDR3 runs from the conserved cysteine through the conserved F or W. The order of the fields is J gene, V gene, D gene, clone size, CDR3 DNA, CDR3 protein. A D gene is named only where the DNA matches it firmly. Size is stated for part of the rows, as once, few or many counts, or as a class when the clone is expanded.

j_gene: TRBJ1-2; v_gene: TRBV7-9; d_gene: .; abundance: .; CDR3nt: TGTGCCAGCAGCTTATCAGACTATGGCTACACCTTC; CDR3aa: CASSLSDYGYTF
j_gene: TRBJ2-3; v_gene: TRBV9; d_gene: TRBD2; abundance: .; CDR3nt: TGTGCCAGCAGCCCACGAGCGGGAGCGGGCACAGATACGCAGTATTTT; CDR3aa: CASSPRAGAGTDTQYF
j_gene: TRBJ1-2; v_gene: TRBV19; d_gene: .; abundance: .; CDR3nt: TGTGCCAGTAGTATCCACCCCGGGGGTGGCTACACCTTC; CDR3aa: CASSIHPGGGYTF
j_gene: TRBJ2-7; v_gene: TRBV7-9; d_gene: TRBD1; abundance: .; CDR3nt: TGTGCCAGCAGCTTAGGACAGGGGCCTGCCTACGAGCAGTACTTC; CDR3aa: CASSLGQGPAYEQYF
j_gene: TRBJ2-1; v_gene: TRBV27; d_gene: .; abundance: .; CDR3nt: TGTGCCAGCAGTTCCCCTAGAGTAGGATCCTACAATGAGCAGTTCTTC; CDR3aa: CASSSPRVGSYNEQFF
j_gene: TRBJ2-3; v_gene: TRBV6-5; d_gene: .; abundance: .; CDR3nt: TGTGCCAGCAGTCTACGGAGTTTCGGCACAGATACGCAGTATTTT; CDR3aa: CASSLRSFGTDTQYF
j_gene: TRBJ1-5; v_gene: TRBV6-5; d_gene: TRBD1; abundance: .; CDR3nt: TGTGCCAGCAGTTACTCCCGACAGGGGGGTCAGCCCCAGCATTTT; CDR3aa: CASSYSRQGGQPQHF
j_gene: TRBJ1-3; v_gene: TRBV4-3; d_gene: .; abundance: .; CDR3nt: TGCGCCAGCAGCCAAGATTTATCGGGCTCTGGAAACACCATATATTTT; CDR3aa: CASSQDLSGSGNTIYF
j_gene: TRBJ2-1; v_gene: TRBV7-3; d_gene: TRBD2; abundance: .; CDR3nt: TGTGCCAGCAGCTTAGCTAGCGGGAGACACCATGAGCAGTTCTTC; CDR3aa: CASSLASGRHHEQFF
j_gene: TRBJ1-1; v_gene: TRBV7-2; d_gene: .; abundance: many; CDR3nt: TGTGCCAGCAGCCCATGGGACACGAACACTGAAGCTTTCTTT; CDR3aa: CASSPWDTNTEAFF
j_gene: TRBJ1-2; v_gene: TRBV5-5; d_gene: TRBD1; abundance: .; CDR3nt: TGTGCCAGCAGCTTGGAACCGGGACAGGGGGACGGCTACACCTTC; CDR3aa: CASSLEPGQGDGYTF
j_gene: TRBJ1-4; v_gene: TRBV10-2; d_gene: .; abundance: .; CDR3nt: TGCGCCAGCGGGGAGGTGGCAACTAATGAAAAACTGTTTTTT; CDR3aa: CASGEVATNEKLFF
j_gene: TRBJ2-7; v_gene: TRBV28; d_gene: .; abundance: medium-sized; CDR3nt: TGTGCCAGCAGTTCCCCGTGGGTAATCAGGGCGACTGTCTACGAGCAGTACTTC; CDR3aa: CASSSPWVIRATVYEQYF
j_gene: TRBJ2-2; v_gene: TRBV19; d_gene: .; abundance: .; CDR3nt: TGTGCCAGTAGTCCTCAGGGTAACACCGGGGAGCTGTTTTTT; CDR3aa: CASSPQGNTGELFF
j_gene: TRBJ2-1; v_gene: TRBV9; d_gene: .; abundance: .; CDR3nt: TGTGCCAGCAGCCTTACCAGCGTCGGGGGAGTCAATGAGCAGTTCTTC; CDR3aa: CASSLTSVGGVNEQFF
j_gene: TRBJ2-1; v_gene: TRBV5-8; d_gene: .; abundance: once; CDR3nt: TGTGCCAGCAGGGAGGGGGGGTACTACAATGAGCAGTTCTTC; CDR3aa: CASREGGYYNEQFF
j_gene: TRBJ2-7; v_gene: TRBV5-4; d_gene: .; abundance: once; CDR3nt: TGTGCCAGCACTGGGAGCTCCTACGAGCAGTACTTC; CDR3aa: CASTGSSYEQYF
j_gene: TRBJ1-2; v_gene: TRBV30; d_gene: TRBD1; abundance: .; CDR3nt: TGTGCCTGGAGTCCCCGACAGGGGAGTCTCTCCGGCTACACCTTC; CDR3aa: CAWSPRQGSLSGYTF
j_gene: TRBJ1-3; v_gene: TRBV30; d_gene: .; abundance: .; CDR3nt: TGTGCCTGGAGTGTATCCTACACCATATATTTT; CDR3aa: CAWSVSYTIYF
j_gene: TRBJ2-7; v_gene: TRBV23-1; d_gene: .; abundance: .; CDR3nt: TGCGCCAGCAGTCACCCCACAGGGTTCTCCTACGAGCAGTACTTC; CDR3aa: CASSHPTGFSYEQYF
j_gene: TRBJ1-1; v_gene: TRBV19; d_gene: .; abundance: .; CDR3nt: TGTGCCAGTAGTTACAGGGACACTGAAGCTTTCTTT; CDR3aa: CASSYRDTEAFF
j_gene: TRBJ1-1; v_gene: TRBV19; d_gene: .; abundance: .; CDR3nt: TGTGCCAGTAGGGAGAGGACAAGACCCTTGAGTGGGACTGAAGCTTTCTTT; CDR3aa: CASRERTRPLSGTEAFF
j_gene: TRBJ2-1; v_gene: TRBV11-3; d_gene: .; abundance: .; CDR3nt: TGTGCCAGCGGTACAGGTCCCTACAATGAGCAGTTCTTC; CDR3aa: CASGTGPYNEQFF
j_gene: TRBJ1-6; v_gene: TRBV7-2; d_gene: TRBD1; abundance: .; CDR3nt: TGTGCCAGCAGCCAGGGACAGGTGTCTTCACCCCTCCACTTT; CDR3aa: CASSQGQVSSPLHF
j_gene: TRBJ1-3; v_gene: TRBV9; d_gene: .; abundance: .; CDR3nt: TGTGCCAGCAGCGTGGGGAGGGGAAACACCATATATTTT; CDR3aa: CASSVGRGNTIYF
j_gene: TRBJ2-5; v_gene: TRBV29-1; d_gene: TRBD1; abundance: .; CDR3nt: TGCAGCGTCGACAGGGGGCGCGTGAAGACCCAGTACTTC; CDR3aa: CSVDRGRVKTQYF
j_gene: TRBJ2-3; v_gene: TRBV14; d_gene: TRBD2; abundance: .; CDR3nt: TGTGCCAGCAGCCGGACTAGCGGTACAGATACGCAGTATTTT; CDR3aa: CASSRTSGTDTQYF
j_gene: TRBJ1-3; v_gene: TRBV28; d_gene: .; abundance: .; CDR3nt: TGTGCCAGCAGTTTATTGGTCAGCGCCTCTGGAAACACCATATATTTT; CDR3aa: CASSLLVSASGNTIYF
j_gene: TRBJ2-1; v_gene: TRBV19; d_gene: TRBD2; abundance: .; CDR3nt: TGTGCCAGTAGTCACTCTTTCCTAGCGGGAATTCACAATGAGCAGTTCTTC; CDR3aa: CASSHSFLAGIHNEQFF
j_gene: TRBJ2-2; v_gene: TRBV5-8; d_gene: .; abundance: .; CDR3nt: TGTGCCAGCAGCTCCGTTCCCGGGGAGCTGTTTTTT; CDR3aa: CASSSVPGELFF
j_gene: TRBJ1-6; v_gene: TRBV28; d_gene: .; abundance: .; CDR3nt: TGTGCCAGCAGCGGAGAGTTGACGGGTAATTCACCCCTCCACTTT; CDR3aa: CASSGELTGNSPLHF
j_gene: TRBJ2-7; v_gene: TRBV7-8; d_gene: TRBD2; abundance: once; CDR3nt: TGTGCCAGCAGCTTAGTGACTAGCGGGATCTCCTACGAGCAGTACTTC; CDR3aa: CASSLVTSGISYEQYF